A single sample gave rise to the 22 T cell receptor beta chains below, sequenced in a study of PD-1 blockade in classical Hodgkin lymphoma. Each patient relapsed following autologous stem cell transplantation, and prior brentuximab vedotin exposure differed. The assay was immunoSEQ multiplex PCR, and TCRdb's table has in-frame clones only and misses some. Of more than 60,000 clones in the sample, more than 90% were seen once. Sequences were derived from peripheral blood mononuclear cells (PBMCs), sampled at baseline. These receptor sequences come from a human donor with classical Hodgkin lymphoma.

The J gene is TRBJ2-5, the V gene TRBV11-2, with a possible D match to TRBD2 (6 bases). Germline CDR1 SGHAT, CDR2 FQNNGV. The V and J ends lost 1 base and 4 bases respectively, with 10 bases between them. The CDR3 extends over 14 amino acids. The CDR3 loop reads CASSLGGGVETQYF. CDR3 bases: TGTGCCAGCAGCTTAGGGGGCGGGGTAGAGACCCAGTACTTC. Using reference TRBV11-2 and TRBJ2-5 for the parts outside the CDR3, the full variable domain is EAGVAQSPRYKIIEKRQSVAFWCNPISGHATLYWYQQILGQGPKLLIQFQNNGVVDDSQLPKDRFSAERLKGVDSTLKIQPAKLEDSAVYLCASSLGGGVETQYFGPGTRLLVL.

CDR3 residues: CASISCYYLTLLQETQYF. DNA of the CDR3: TGCGCCAGCATTTCCTGTTACTATCTTACTTTACTCCAAGAGACCCAGTACTTC. The V and J genes are TRBV23-1 and TRBJ2-5; D unclear. TRBV23-1 is classed as an ORF, of uncertain function. The V end was cut by 7 bases, the J end by 1 base, with 25 bases between. This CDR3 comprises 18 residues.

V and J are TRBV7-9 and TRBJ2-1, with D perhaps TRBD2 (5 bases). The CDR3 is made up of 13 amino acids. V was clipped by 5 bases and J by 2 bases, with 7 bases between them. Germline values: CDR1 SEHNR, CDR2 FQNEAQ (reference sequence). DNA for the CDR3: TGTGCCAGCAGCCCTAGCCCCTACAATGAGCAGTTCTTC. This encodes CASSPSPYNEQFF. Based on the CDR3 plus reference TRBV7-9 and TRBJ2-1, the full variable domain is DTGVSQNPRHKITKRGQNVTFRCDPISEHNRLYWYRQTLGQGPEFLTYFQNEAQLEKSRLLSDRFSAERPKGSFSTLEIQRTEQGDSAMYLCASSPSPYNEQFFGPGTRLTVL.

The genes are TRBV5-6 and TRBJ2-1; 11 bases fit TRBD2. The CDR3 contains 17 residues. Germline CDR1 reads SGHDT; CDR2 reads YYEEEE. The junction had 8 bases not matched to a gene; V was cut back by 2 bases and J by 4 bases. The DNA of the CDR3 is TGTGCCAGCAGCTTCGGTAGCGGGAGGGCGGGGTACAATGAGCAGTTCTTC. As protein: CASSFGSGRAGYNEQFF. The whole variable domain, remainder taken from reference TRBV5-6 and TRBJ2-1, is DAGVTQSPTHLIKTRGQQVTLRCSPKSGHDTVSWYQQALGQGPQFIFQYYEEEERQRGNFPDRFSGHQFPNYSSELNVNALLLGDSALYLCASSFGSGRAGYNEQFFGPGTRLTVL.

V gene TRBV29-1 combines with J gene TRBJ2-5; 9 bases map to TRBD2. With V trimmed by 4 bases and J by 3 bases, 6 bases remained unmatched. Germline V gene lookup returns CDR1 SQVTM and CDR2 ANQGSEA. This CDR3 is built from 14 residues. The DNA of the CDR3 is TGCAGCGTTGTAAGACTAGCGGCCAAAGAGACCCAGTACTTC. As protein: CSVVRLAAKETQYF. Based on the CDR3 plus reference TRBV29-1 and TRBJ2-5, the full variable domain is SAVISQKPSRDICQRGTSLTIQCQVDSQVTMMFWYRQQPGQSLTLIATANQGSEATYESGFVIDKFPISRPNLTFSTLTVSNMSPEDSSIYLCSVVRLAAKETQYFGPGTRLLVL.

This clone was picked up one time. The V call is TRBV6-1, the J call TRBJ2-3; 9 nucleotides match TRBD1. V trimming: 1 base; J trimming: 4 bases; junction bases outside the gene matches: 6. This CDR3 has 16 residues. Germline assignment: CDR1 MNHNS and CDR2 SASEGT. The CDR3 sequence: CASSEVGGQGADTQYF. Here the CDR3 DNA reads TGTGCCAGCAGTGAAGTGGGGGGACAGGGTGCAGATACGCAGTATTTT.

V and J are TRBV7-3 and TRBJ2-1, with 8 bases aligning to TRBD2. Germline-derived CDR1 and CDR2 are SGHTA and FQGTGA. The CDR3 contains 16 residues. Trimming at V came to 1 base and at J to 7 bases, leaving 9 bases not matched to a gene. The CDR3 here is CASSLKPRLAWNEQFF. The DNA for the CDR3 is TGTGCCAGCAGCTTAAAACCGAGACTAGCGTGGAATGAGCAGTTCTTC.

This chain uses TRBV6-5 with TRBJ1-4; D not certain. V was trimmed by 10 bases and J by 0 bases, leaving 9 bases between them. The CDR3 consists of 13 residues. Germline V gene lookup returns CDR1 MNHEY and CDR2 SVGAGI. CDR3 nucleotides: TGTGCCACCAGGCGTGCAACTAATGAAAAACTGTTTTTT. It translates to CATRRATNEKLFF.

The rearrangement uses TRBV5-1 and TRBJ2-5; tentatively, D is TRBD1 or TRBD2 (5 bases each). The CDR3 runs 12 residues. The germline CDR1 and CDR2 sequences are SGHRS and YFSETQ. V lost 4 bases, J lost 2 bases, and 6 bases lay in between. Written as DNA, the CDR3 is TGCGCCAGCAGCGGGACGCAAGAGACCCAGTACTTC. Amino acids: CASSGTQETQYF.

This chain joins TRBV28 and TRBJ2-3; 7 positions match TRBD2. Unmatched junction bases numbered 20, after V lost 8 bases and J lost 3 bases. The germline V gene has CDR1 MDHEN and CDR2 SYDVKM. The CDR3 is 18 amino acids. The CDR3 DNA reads TGTGCCAGCCAGAGGTGGCCTGCTTCGGGACTACTTACAGATACGCAGTATTTT. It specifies CASQRWPASGLLTDTQYF.

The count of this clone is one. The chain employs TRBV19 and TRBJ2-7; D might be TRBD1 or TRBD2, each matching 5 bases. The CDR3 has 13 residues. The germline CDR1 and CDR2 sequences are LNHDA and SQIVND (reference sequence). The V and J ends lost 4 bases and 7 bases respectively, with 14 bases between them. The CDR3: CASSNRPGWEQYF. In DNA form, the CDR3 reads TGTGCCAGTAGTAACAGGCCGGGGTGGGAGCAGTACTTC.

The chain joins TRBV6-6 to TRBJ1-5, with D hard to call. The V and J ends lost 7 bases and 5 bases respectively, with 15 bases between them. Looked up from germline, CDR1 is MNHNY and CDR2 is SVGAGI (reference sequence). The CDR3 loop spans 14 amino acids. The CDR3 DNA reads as TGTGCCAGCACCCGGACCACTCTGGATCAGCCCCAGCATTTT. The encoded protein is CASTRTTLDQPQHF.

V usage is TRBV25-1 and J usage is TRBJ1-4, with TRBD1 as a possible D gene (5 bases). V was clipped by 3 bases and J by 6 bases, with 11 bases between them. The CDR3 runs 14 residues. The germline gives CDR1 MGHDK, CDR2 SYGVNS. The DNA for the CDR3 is TGTGCCAGCAGTGAGCCAGGGATGGATGAAAAACTGTTTTTT. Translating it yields CASSEPGMDEKLFF.

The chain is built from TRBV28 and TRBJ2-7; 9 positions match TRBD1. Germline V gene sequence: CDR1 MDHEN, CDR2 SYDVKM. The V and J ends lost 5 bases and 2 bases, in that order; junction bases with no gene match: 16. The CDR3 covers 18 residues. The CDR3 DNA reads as TGTGCCAGCAGTCCAAACATACAACCGGGACAGGGACCCTACGAGCAGTACTTC. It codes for CASSPNIQPGQGPYEQYF.

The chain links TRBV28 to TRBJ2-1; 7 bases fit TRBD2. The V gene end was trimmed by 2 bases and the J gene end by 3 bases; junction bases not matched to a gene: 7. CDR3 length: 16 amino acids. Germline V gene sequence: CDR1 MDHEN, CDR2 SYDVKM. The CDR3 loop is CASSLGYGGGYNEQFF. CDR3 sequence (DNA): TGTGCCAGCAGTTTAGGATATGGCGGGGGCTACAATGAGCAGTTCTTC. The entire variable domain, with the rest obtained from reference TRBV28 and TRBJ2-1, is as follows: DVKVTQSSRYLVKRTGEKVFLECVQDMDHENMFWYRQDPGLGLRLIYFSYDVKMKEKGDIPEGYSVSREKKERFSLILESASTNQTSMYLCASSLGYGGGYNEQFFGPGTRLTVL.

The CDR3 loop is CASSQYTLWGFGTDTQYF. CDR3 DNA: TGTGCCAGCAGCCAATACACTTTATGGGGGTTTGGCACAGATACGCAGTATTTT. The chain couples TRBV4-2 to TRBJ2-3; D is perhaps TRBD1 or TRBD2 (5 bases each). V lost 2 bases and J 1 base, leaving 19 bases between the germline ends. This CDR3 has 18 residues. From germline, CDR1 is LGHNA and CDR2 YNFKEQ.

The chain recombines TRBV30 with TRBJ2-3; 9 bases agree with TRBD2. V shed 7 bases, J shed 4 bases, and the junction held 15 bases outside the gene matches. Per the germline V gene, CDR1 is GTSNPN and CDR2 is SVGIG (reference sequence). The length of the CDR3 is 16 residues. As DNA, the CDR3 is TGTGCCTTGGCCACGCTGCGGGAGGGCGACGCAGATACGCAGTATTTT. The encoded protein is CALATLREGDADTQYF.

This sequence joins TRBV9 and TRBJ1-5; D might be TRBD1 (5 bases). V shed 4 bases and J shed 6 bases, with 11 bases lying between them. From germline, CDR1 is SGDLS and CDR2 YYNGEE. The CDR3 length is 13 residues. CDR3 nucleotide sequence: TGTGCCAGCAGCAGGGGACTTACTCAGCCCCAGCATTTT. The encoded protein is CASSRGLTQPQHF.

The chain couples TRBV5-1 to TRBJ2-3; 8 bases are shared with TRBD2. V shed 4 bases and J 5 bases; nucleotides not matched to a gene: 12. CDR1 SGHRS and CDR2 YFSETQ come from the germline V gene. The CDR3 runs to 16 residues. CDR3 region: CASSRPKRELVDTQYF. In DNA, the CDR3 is TGCGCCAGCAGCCGCCCCAAGCGGGAGCTTGTAGATACGCAGTATTTT.

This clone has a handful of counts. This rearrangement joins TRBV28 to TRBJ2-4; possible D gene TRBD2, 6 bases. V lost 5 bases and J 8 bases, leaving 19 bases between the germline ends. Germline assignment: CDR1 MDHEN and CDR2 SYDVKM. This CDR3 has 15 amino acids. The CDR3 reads CASSPLPTSLDIQYF. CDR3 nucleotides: TGTGCCAGCAGTCCCCTCCCGACTAGTTTGGACATTCAGTACTTC. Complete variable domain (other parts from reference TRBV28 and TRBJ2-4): DVKVTQSSRYLVKRTGEKVFLECVQDMDHENMFWYRQDPGLGLRLIYFSYDVKMKEKGDIPEGYSVSREKKERFSLILESASTNQTSMYLCASSPLPTSLDIQYFGAGTRLSVL.

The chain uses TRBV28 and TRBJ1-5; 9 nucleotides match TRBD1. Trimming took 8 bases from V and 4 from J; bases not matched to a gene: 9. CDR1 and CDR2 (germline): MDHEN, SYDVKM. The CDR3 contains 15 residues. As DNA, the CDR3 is TGTGCCAGCGCTTCGGGACAGGGTTCGAATCAGCCCCAGCATTTT. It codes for CASASGQGSNQPQHF.

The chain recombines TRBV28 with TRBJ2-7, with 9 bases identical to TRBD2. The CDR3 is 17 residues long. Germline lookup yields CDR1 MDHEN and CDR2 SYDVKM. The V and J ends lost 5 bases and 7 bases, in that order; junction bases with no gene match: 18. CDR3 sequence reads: CASSTPVKVAGADEQYF. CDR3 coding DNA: TGTGCCAGCAGTACCCCCGTGAAGGTAGCGGGAGCCGATGAGCAGTACTTC.